One sample yielded the 24 T cell receptor beta chains listed below, sequenced in a study of PD-1 blockade in classical Hodgkin lymphoma. No patient escaped relapse after autologous stem cell transplantation, and brentuximab vedotin exposure varied. TCRdb's table, derived via immunoSEQ multiplex PCR, lists solely in-frame clones and lacks some. Here the sample spans approximately 21,000 clones, about 63% being singletons. The sequenced sample was peripheral blood mononuclear cells (PBMCs), obtained at baseline. The receptors derive from a human donor with classical Hodgkin lymphoma.

The chain links TRBV7-2 to TRBJ2-2; TRBD1 matches 8 bases. This CDR3 comprises 14 residues. In germline, CDR1 is SGHTA, CDR2 FQGNSA. The trim removed 8 bases at V and 5 bases at J, leaving 7 bases unmatched. The CDR3: CASDRTGWTGELFF. The CDR3 DNA sequence: TGTGCCAGCGATAGGACAGGGTGGACCGGGGAGCTGTTTTTT.

The chain uses TRBV28 and TRBJ1-5; D not certain. The CDR3 is 13 amino acids. V was trimmed by 2 bases and J by 2 bases, leaving 4 bases between them. Germline assignment: CDR1 MDHEN and CDR2 SYDVKM. CDR3 amino acids: CASSLQGNQPQHF. CDR3 DNA sequence: TGTGCCAGCAGTTTACAGGGCAATCAGCCCCAGCATTTT.

This clone was observed a few times. The sample contains more than one DNA sequence encoding this CDR3. J is TRBJ1-6 and V is TRBV30; no definite D call. V lost 5 bases to trimming and J lost 5 bases, with 10 bases between them. Germline assignment: CDR1 GTSNPN and CDR2 SVGIG (reference sequence). The CDR3 has 13 residues. The CDR3 here is CAWSAGNNSPLHF. The CDR3 region has the DNA TGTGCCTGGTCCGCAGGCAATAATTCACCCCTCCACTTT.

The chain recombines TRBV15 with TRBJ2-2; 8 nucleotides agree with TRBD1. Germline assignment: CDR1 LNHNV and CDR2 YYDKDF (reference sequence). The length of the CDR3 is 16 residues. J was trimmed by 4 bases and V by 0 bases; bases with no gene match: 4. The CDR3 loop is CATSRDRRGLTGELFF. CDR3 in DNA: TGTGCCACCAGCAGAGATCGCAGGGGGCTCACCGGGGAGCTGTTTTTT. Full variable domain (outside the CDR3, taken from reference TRBV15 and TRBJ2-2): DAMVIQNPRYQVTQFGKPVTLSCSQTLNHNVMYWYQQKSSQAPKLLFHYYDKDFNNEADTPDNFQSRRPNTSFCFLDIRSPGLGDTAMYLCATSRDRRGLTGELFFGEGSRLTVL.

The CDR3 reads CASSSVGGVGELFF. CDR3 nucleotides: TGCGCCAGCAGCTCGGTGGGGGGCGTCGGGGAGCTGTTTTTT. The chain combines TRBV5-1 with TRBJ2-2; either TRBD1 or TRBD2 may fit D (6 bases each). In germline, CDR1 is SGHRS, CDR2 YFSETQ. The V end was cut by 3 bases, the J end by 7 bases, with 13 bases between. The CDR3 extends over 14 amino acids.

The chain carries TRBV19 and TRBJ1-5; TRBD1 might be the D (6 bases). Germline-derived CDR1 and CDR2 are LNHDA and SQIVND (reference sequence). The CDR3 spans 14 residues. V lost 3 bases and J lost 7, with 13 bases in between. CDR3 coding DNA: TGTGCCAGTAGTATGAGACAGGTCATCCAGCCCCAGCATTTT. Translating it yields CASSMRQVIQPQHF.

V gene TRBV11-2 combines with J gene TRBJ2-3; D gene ambiguous. Germline CDR1 SGHAT, CDR2 FQNNGV. There are 15 residues in the CDR3. Trimming took 1 base from V and 0 from J, leaving 8 bases between them. The CDR3 loop is CASSLVGVSTDTQYF. The CDR3 DNA follows: TGTGCCAGCAGCTTAGTCGGAGTGAGCACAGATACGCAGTATTTT.

This chain uses TRBV7-2 with TRBJ2-7; D may match TRBD1 or TRBD2 (5 bases each). The germline CDR1 and CDR2 sequences are SGHTA and FQGNSA. Between the trimmed V and J ends, which lost 5 bases and 6 bases, there was a span of 17 bases. This CDR3 has 14 amino acids. CDR3 protein: CASSPIPRGSEQYF. The CDR3 DNA is TGTGCCAGCAGCCCGATCCCCCGGGGCTCCGAGCAGTACTTC.

The rearrangement links TRBV28 to TRBJ2-6; D possibly uses TRBD1 or TRBD2 (5 bases each). Trimming left V 2 bases short and J 4 bases short, with 12 bases between. This CDR3 is built from 16 residues. Germline CDR1 and CDR2: MDHEN and SYDVKM. This chain's CDR3 is CASSLELGAGANVLTF. Here the CDR3 DNA reads TGTGCCAGCAGTTTAGAACTCGGGGCAGGGGCCAACGTCCTGACTTTC.

Remarks on this clone: The junction differs from germline at one of its ends, possibly a read error. The sample has other DNA sequences that encode this CDR3 too. The chain carries TRBV5-1 and TRBJ2-3; the D gene could be TRBD1 or TRBD2 (6 bases each). Germline loops: CDR1 SGHRS, CDR2 YFSETQ. CDR3 size: 15 residues. CDR3: CASSLVGGDTDTQYF. The CDR3 nucleotides are TGCGCCAGTAGCTTGGTCGGGGGCGACACAGATACGCAGTATTTT.

The rearrangement links TRBV5-1 to TRBJ2-7; possible D gene TRBD1, 6 bases. This CDR3 has 14 amino acids. CDR1 and CDR2 from the germline V gene are SGHRS and YFSETQ. V dropped 1 base and J dropped 3 bases, with 11 bases sitting between them. CDR3 amino acids: CASSLTTGNYEQYF. In nucleotides, the CDR3 is TGCGCCAGCAGCTTGACCACAGGGAACTACGAGCAGTACTTC.

A few counts support this clone. V and J are TRBV19 and TRBJ2-3; 8 bases fit TRBD2. The CDR3 length is 13 residues. Germline assignment: CDR1 LNHDA and CDR2 SQIVND (reference sequence). The V segment lost 9 bases and the J segment 1 base; nucleotides outside the gene matches: 3. CDR3 sequence: CASRAGGTDTQYF. For the CDR3, the DNA is TGTGCCAGCAGAGCGGGGGGCACAGATACGCAGTATTTT.

The chain has TRBV15 and TRBJ2-7; 8 nucleotides line up with TRBD1. CDR1 LNHNV and CDR2 YYDKDF come from the germline V gene (reference sequence). Trimming at V came to 3 bases and at J to 2 bases, leaving 6 bases not matched to a gene. CDR3 length equals 15 residues. For the CDR3, the DNA is TGTGCCACCAGCAGGAACAGGGGGGCGGCCTACGAGCAGTACTTC. Protein: CATSRNRGAAYEQYF. The whole variable domain, remainder taken from reference TRBV15 and TRBJ2-7, is DAMVIQNPRYQVTQFGKPVTLSCSQTLNHNVMYWYQQKSSQAPKLLFHYYDKDFNNEADTPDNFQSRRPNTSFCFLDIRSPGLGDTAMYLCATSRNRGAAYEQYFGPGTRLTVT.

This chain uses TRBV28 with TRBJ1-1; no clear D. This CDR3 is 14 amino acids long. The V gene's germline CDR1 is MDHEN and CDR2 SYDVKM. Trimming took off 4 bases at V and 2 bases at J, with 11 bases between the two ends. CDR3 sequence reads: CASSSPPHNTEAFF. As DNA, the CDR3 is TGTGCCAGCAGTTCGCCCCCTCACAACACTGAAGCTTTCTTT.

This clone was seen a few times. This rearrangement joins TRBV5-1 to TRBJ1-1; weak D call: TRBD1 (5 bases). The CDR3 is 14 amino acids. Trimming stripped 4 bases from V and 1 base from J, with 11 bases between. Germline V gene data show CDR1 as SGHRS and CDR2 as YFSETQ. CDR3 DNA sequence: TGCGCCAGCAGCCCAGGGAGAGGGAACACTGAAGCTTTCTTT. This translates into CASSPGRGNTEAFF.

The chain links TRBV4-1 to TRBJ1-1; D perhaps matches TRBD1 (6 bases). Germline CDR1 MGHRA, CDR2 YSYEKL. The CDR3 has 15 amino acids. Trimming took 4 bases from V and 0 from J, leaving 12 bases between them. CDR3 region: CASSPSTGLNTEAFF. The CDR3 DNA reads as TGCGCCAGCAGCCCCAGCACAGGGTTGAACACTGAAGCTTTCTTT.

The chain recombines TRBV6-5 with TRBJ1-2; no clear D gene. From germline, CDR1 is MNHEY and CDR2 SVGAGI. Trimming stripped 0 bases from V and 8 bases from J, with 10 bases between. The CDR3 extends over 13 amino acids. The chain's CDR3 is CASSYSSQPGYTF. The CDR3 nucleotides read TGTGCCAGCAGTTACTCGAGTCAGCCCGGCTACACCTTC.

This chain links TRBV5-1 with TRBJ2-2; D gene uncertain. Trimming removed 4 bases from V and 2 bases from J, with 12 bases in between. From germline, CDR1 is SGHRS and CDR2 YFSETQ. CDR3 length equals 15 residues. In nucleotides, the CDR3 is TGCGCCAGCAGCGAGACACAGAAAAACACCGGGGAGCTGTTTTTT. The encoded protein is CASSETQKNTGELFF.

This chain joins TRBV15 and TRBJ1-5; D remains ambiguous. The CDR3 covers 16 residues. The germline gives CDR1 LNHNV, CDR2 YYDKDF (reference sequence). V was shortened by 0 bases and J by 5 bases, with 14 bases between the two germline ends. CDR3 nucleotides: TGTGCCACCAGCAGAGATACCTTGGCAGTTTATCAGCCCCAGCATTTT. Translation: CATSRDTLAVYQPQHF.

DNA of the CDR3: TGTGCCTGGAGTCATACACGAGCGCGAAACATTCAGTACTTC. Its translation is CAWSHTRARNIQYF. The genes are TRBV30 and TRBJ2-4; D call uncertain. Trimming cost V 2 bases and J 6 bases, with 14 bases left between them. CDR1 and CDR2 from the germline V gene are GTSNPN and SVGIG (reference sequence). The CDR3 runs 14 residues.

J is TRBJ1-5 and V is TRBV30, with 10 bases aligning to TRBD1. V dropped 1 base and J dropped 6; count of bases not matched to a gene: 3. The CDR3 has 14 residues. CDR1 is GTSNPN, CDR2 SVGIG, per germline (reference sequence). For the CDR3, the DNA is TGTGCCTGGAGTGCCGACAGGGGGCTTCAGCCCCAGCATTTT. Residues: CAWSADRGLQPQHF.

This clone occurred a few times. The chain couples TRBV6-4 to TRBJ2-2; 8 bases are shared with TRBD1. The CDR3 is 15 residues long. Per the germline V gene, CDR1 is MRHNA and CDR2 is SNTAGT. J was trimmed by 2 bases and V by 4 bases; bases with no gene match: 3. The CDR3 DNA follows: TGTGCCAGCAGTGCCCAGGGGGCAAACACCGGGGAGCTGTTTTTT. Protein product: CASSAQGANTGELFF.

With respect to this clone: One end of the junction fails to match germline, which may point to a read error. The gene calls are TRBV5-1 and TRBJ2-7, with D perhaps given as TRBD1 or TRBD2 (5 bases each). Germline V gene lookup returns CDR1 SGHRS and CDR2 YFSETQ. The CDR3 is made up of 14 amino acids. CDR3 in amino acids: CASSPGTLSYEQYF. The CDR3 bases are TGTGCCAGCAGCCCCGGGACCTTATCCTACGAGCAGTACTTC.

This chain joins TRBV11-2 and TRBJ2-1, with D perhaps given as TRBD1 or TRBD2 (5 bases each). The V and J ends lost 4 bases and 2 bases respectively, with 9 bases between them. The germline V gene encodes CDR1 SGHAT and CDR2 FQNNGV. This CDR3 spans 14 amino acids. This chain's CDR3 is CASSWDGTYNEQFF. In DNA form, the CDR3 reads TGTGCCAGCAGCTGGGACGGGACCTACAATGAGCAGTTCTTC.